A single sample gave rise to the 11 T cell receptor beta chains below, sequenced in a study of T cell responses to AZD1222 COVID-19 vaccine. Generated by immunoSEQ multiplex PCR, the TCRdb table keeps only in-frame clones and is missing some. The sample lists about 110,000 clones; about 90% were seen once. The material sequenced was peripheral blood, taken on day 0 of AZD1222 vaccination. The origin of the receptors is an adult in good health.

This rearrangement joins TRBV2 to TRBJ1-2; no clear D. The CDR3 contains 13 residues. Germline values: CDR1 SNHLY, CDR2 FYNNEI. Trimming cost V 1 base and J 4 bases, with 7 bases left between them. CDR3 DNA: TGTGCCAGCAGTGAAGAGAGGAGCTATGGCTACACCTTC. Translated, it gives CASSEERSYGYTF. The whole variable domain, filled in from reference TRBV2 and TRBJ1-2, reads EPEVTQTPSHQVTQMGQEVILRCVPISNHLYFYWYRQILGQKVEFLVSFYNNEISEKSEIFDDQFSVERPDGSNFTLKIRSTKLEDSAMYFCASSEERSYGYTFGSGTRLTVV.

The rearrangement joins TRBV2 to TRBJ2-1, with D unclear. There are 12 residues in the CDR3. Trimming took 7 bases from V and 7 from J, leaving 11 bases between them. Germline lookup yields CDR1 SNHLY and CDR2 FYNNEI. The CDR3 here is CASKLPLNEQFF. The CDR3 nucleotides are TGTGCCAGCAAGCTCCCCCTGAATGAGCAGTTCTTC.

The CDR3 DNA reads TGCGCCAGCAGCTTGGCCGGGACTAGCGGTAATGAGCAGTTCTTC. The encoded protein is CASSLAGTSGNEQFF. This chain connects TRBV5-1 to TRBJ2-1; 11 bases map to TRBD2. Germline loops: CDR1 SGHRS, CDR2 YFSETQ. The CDR3 is 15 residues long. V lost 0 bases to trimming and J lost 7 bases; unmatched junction nucleotides: 3.

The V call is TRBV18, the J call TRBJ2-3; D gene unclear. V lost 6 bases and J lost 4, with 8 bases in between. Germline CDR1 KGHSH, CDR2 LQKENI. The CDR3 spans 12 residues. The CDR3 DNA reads TGTGCCAGCTCCCCCCTCGCAGATACGCAGTATTTT. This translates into CASSPLADTQYF.

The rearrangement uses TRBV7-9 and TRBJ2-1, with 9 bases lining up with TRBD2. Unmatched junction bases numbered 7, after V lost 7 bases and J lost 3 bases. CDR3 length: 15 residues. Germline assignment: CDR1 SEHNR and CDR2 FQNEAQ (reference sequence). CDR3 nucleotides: TGTGCCAGCACCGCCGGGACTAGCAGCTACAATGAGCAGTTCTTC. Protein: CASTAGTSSYNEQFF.

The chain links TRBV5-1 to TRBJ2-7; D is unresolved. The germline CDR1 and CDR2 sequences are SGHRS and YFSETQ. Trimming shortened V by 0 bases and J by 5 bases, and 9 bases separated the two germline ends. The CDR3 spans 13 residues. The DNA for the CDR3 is TGCGCCAGCAGCTTGGAAGCGCGGAACGAGCAGTACTTC. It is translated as CASSLEARNEQYF.

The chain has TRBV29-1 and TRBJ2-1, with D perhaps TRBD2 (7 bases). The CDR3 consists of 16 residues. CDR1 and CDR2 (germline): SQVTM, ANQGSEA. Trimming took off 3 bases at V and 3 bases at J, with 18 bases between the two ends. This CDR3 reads CSVEPLGGAGYNEQFF. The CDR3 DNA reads TGCAGCGTTGAGCCACTAGGGGGGGCCGGCTACAATGAGCAGTTCTTC.

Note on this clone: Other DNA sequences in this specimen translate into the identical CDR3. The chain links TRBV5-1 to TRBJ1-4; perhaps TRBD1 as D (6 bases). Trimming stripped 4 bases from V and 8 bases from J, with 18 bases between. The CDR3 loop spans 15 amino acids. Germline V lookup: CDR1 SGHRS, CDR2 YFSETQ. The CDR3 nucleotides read TGCGCCAGCAGCCTGGGGGGGCGTGGTGACGAAAAACTGTTTTTT. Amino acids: CASSLGGRGDEKLFF.

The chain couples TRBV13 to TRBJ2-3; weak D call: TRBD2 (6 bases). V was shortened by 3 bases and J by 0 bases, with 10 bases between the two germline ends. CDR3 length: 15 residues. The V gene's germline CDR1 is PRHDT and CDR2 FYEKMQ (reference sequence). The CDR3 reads CASSFREPSTDTQYF. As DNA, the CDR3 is TGTGCCAGCAGCTTCCGGGAGCCCAGCACAGATACGCAGTATTTT. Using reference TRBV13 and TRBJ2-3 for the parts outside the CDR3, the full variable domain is AAGVIQSPRHLIKEKRETATLKCYPIPRHDTVYWYQQGPGQDPQFLISFYEKMQSDKGSIPDRFSAQQFSDYHSELNMSSLELGDSALYFCASSFREPSTDTQYFGPGTRLTVL.

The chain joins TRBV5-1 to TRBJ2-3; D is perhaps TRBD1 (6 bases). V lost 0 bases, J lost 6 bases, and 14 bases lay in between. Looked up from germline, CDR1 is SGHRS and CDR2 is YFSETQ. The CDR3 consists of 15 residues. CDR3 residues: CASSLEGRGMDTQYF. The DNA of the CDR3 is TGCGCCAGCAGCTTGGAAGGCAGGGGAATGGATACGCAGTATTTT.

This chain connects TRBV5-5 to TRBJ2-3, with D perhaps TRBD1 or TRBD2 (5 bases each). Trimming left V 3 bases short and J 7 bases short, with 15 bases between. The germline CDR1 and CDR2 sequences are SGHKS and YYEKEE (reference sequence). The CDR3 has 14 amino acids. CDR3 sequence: CASSYEGLMNTQYF. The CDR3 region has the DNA TGTGCCAGCAGCTACGAGGGGCTGATGAATACGCAGTATTTT.